This entry describes one T cell receptor beta chain. This clonotype was counted only a few times. Its antigen is unknown. The sample holds no much larger clone one base away, and base qualities are not on file. The sample is drawn from a study of response to subunit inactivated influenza vaccine (dated by TCRdb to the late 2010s). In terms of the full investigation: Deep quantitative T cell receptor repertoire profiling was used in the study to track responses to a trivalent subunit inactivated influenza vaccine. Points the paper makes about the study in general: According to the authors, only a limited number of new T cells may be recruited by each seasonal influenza vaccination.

Measured from the cysteine to the phenylalanine, the CDR3 is 14 residues long. The read is trimmed to its CDR3 DNA, 42 bases read in frame from base 1. The junction shows trimming of 5 bases on V and 8 bases on J, plus 15 bases between the germline ends. The library was produced with RT-PCR. The listed sequencing device is Illumina HiSeq 2500. The public reads were quality trimmed at Q25 with fastp and then assembled into clones with MiXCR by TCRdb, keeping productive beta chains. A single entry per CDR3 protein holds the most common genes and DNA from its merged rows. The sample data list just over 300,000 distinct CDR3 sequences, and approximately 21% of these were observed just once. The ten most abundant clones make up 10% to 13% of the sample.

The sequence was collected from a man between 50 and 69 years old who received an inactivated influenza vaccine. Donor details come from another sample of the same person, matched by shared clones. This sequence uses TRBV12-3 or TRBV12-4 and TRBJ1-4; TRBD1 is possibly the D segment (6 matching bases). Source: PBMCs from blood, taken about 19 months after vaccination. The sequence in DNA is TGTGCCAGCAGTACCGGGGGGGCAGGAGAAAAACTGTTTTTT. The encoded protein is CASSTGGAGEKLFF.